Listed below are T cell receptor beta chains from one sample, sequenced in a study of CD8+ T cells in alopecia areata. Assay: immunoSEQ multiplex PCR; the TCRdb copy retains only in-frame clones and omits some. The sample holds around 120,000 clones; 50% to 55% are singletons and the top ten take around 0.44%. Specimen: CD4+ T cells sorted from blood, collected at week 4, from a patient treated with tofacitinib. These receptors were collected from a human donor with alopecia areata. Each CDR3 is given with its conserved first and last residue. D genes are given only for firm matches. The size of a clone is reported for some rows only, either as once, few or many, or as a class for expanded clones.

CDR3: CASSSQTRTYEQYF
DNA: TGTGCCAGCAGCTCCCAAACACGTACCTACGAGCAGTACTTC
D: -
V: TRBV7-2
size: -
J: TRBJ2-7

CDR3: CASTETRTEAFF
DNA: TGTGCCAGTACGGAGACTAGGACTGAAGCTTTCTTT
D: -
V: TRBV19
size: few
J: TRBJ1-1

CDR3: CAISEPQKHRETF
DNA: TGTGCCATCAGTGAGCCTCAAAAACACCGGGAGACCTTC
D: -
V: TRBV10-3
size: -
J: TRBJ1-2

CDR3: CASNRGSTDTQYF
DNA: TGTGCCAGCAATCGGGGTAGCACAGATACGCAGTATTTT
D: -
V: TRBV6-5
size: -
J: TRBJ2-3

CDR3: CASMGTGVISAGGERWLIGYTF
DNA: TGTGCCAGTATGGGGACAGGGGTCATTTCTGCTGGCGGCGAAAGGTGGTTGATAGGCTACACCTTC
D: TRBD1
V: TRBV19
size: few
J: TRBJ1-2

CDR3: CSVLGREQYF
DNA: TGCAGCGTTTTGGGGAGGGAGCAGTACTTC
D: -
V: TRBV29-1
size: few
J: TRBJ2-7

CDR3: CGSGSPDTQYF
DNA: TGTGGTAGCGGGAGCCCAGATACGCAGTATTTT
D: TRBD2
V: TRBV4-2
size: -
J: TRBJ2-3

CDR3: CASSPTSSGNTIYF
DNA: TGTGCCAGCAGTCCTACTAGCTCTGGAAACACCATATATTTT
D: -
V: TRBV6-5
size: -
J: TRBJ1-3

CDR3: CASSLGTSGGAKNIQYF
DNA: TGCGCCAGCAGCTTGGGGACTAGCGGTGGAGCCAAAAACATTCAGTACTTC
D: TRBD2
V: TRBV5-1
size: -
J: TRBJ2-4

CDR3: CASSQQSALGDYGYTF
DNA: TGCGCCAGCAGCCAACAATCCGCACTGGGGGACTATGGCTACACCTTC
D: -
V: TRBV4-1
size: few
J: TRBJ1-2

CDR3: CSVEGLAGVGTDTQYF
DNA: TGCAGCGTTGAAGGACTAGCGGGAGTTGGGACAGATACGCAGTATTTT
D: TRBD2
V: TRBV29-1
size: -
J: TRBJ2-3

CDR3: CASSQVGTGGKNEQYF
DNA: TGCGCCAGCAGCCAAGTGGGGACAGGGGGCAAGAACGAGCAGTACTTC
D: TRBD1
V: TRBV4-3
size: -
J: TRBJ2-7

CDR3: CSVPRPGLAGVGEQFF
DNA: TGCAGCGTCCCCAGGCCGGGACTAGCGGGGGTTGGTGAGCAGTTCTTC
D: TRBD2
V: TRBV29-1
size: -
J: TRBJ2-1

CDR3: CASSSGGRETQYF
DNA: TGCGCCAGCAGCTCCGGGGGGAGAGAGACCCAGTACTTC
D: TRBD2
V: TRBV5-1
size: -
J: TRBJ2-5

CDR3: CASSAYQGQGARWETQYF
DNA: TGTGCCAGCAGTGCCTACCAGGGACAGGGGGCGAGGTGGGAGACCCAGTACTTC
D: TRBD1
V: TRBV25-1
size: -
J: TRBJ2-5

CDR3: CSVQGSTDTQYF
DNA: TGCAGCGTTCAGGGGAGCACAGATACGCAGTATTTT
D: -
V: TRBV29-1
size: -
J: TRBJ2-3

CDR3: CASSLAGTSGARDTQYF
DNA: TGCGCCAGCAGCTTGGCCGGGACTAGCGGGGCGAGAGATACGCAGTATTTT
D: TRBD2
V: TRBV5-1
size: -
J: TRBJ2-3

CDR3: CASSQEEGVWGYTF
DNA: TGTGCCAGCAGCCAAGAGGAAGGGGTCTGGGGCTACACCTTC
D: -
V: TRBV4-2
size: once
J: TRBJ1-2

CDR3: CASSPTTSSTDTQYF
DNA: TGTGCCAGCTCACCCACCACATCTAGCACAGATACGCAGTATTTT
D: -
V: TRBV18
size: -
J: TRBJ2-3

CDR3: CASSLDSRQGRFGYTF
DNA: TGTGCCAGCAGCTTGGATTCCCGACAGGGACGCTTCGGCTACACCTTC
D: TRBD1
V: TRBV5-6
size: -
J: TRBJ1-2

CDR3: CASSGSGGAYNEQFF
DNA: TGTGCCAGTAGTGGGAGCGGGGGGGCCTACAATGAGCAGTTCTTC
D: TRBD2
V: TRBV19
size: -
J: TRBJ2-1

CDR3: CASSSRAANQPQHF
DNA: TGTGCCAGCAGCTCCAGGGCGGCCAATCAGCCCCAGCATTTT
D: -
V: TRBV6-5
size: -
J: TRBJ1-5

CDR3: CASRDIANYGYTF
DNA: TGTGCCAGCAGGGACATTGCTAACTATGGCTACACCTTC
D: -
V: TRBV27
size: -
J: TRBJ1-2

CDR3: CASSPLDRVDQPQHF
DNA: TGTGCCAGCAGTCCACTTGACAGGGTGGATCAGCCCCAGCATTTT
D: TRBD1
V: TRBV27
size: -
J: TRBJ1-5

CDR3: CASTVGGPEKKLFF
DNA: TGCGCCAGCACCGTTGGAGGGCCAGAGAAAAAACTGTTTTTT
D: -
V: TRBV5-1
size: -
J: TRBJ1-4

CDR3: CASSLDRTGEQYF
DNA: TGTGCCAGCAGCTTGGACAGGACGGGCGAGCAGTACTTC
D: -
V: TRBV5-4
size: -
J: TRBJ2-7

CDR3: CSVSLRQVRTEAFF
DNA: TGCAGCGTTAGCTTACGGCAGGTCCGCACTGAAGCTTTCTTT
D: -
V: TRBV29-1
size: -
J: TRBJ1-1

CDR3: CASSGPGLAGPAFF
DNA: TGTGCCAGCAGTGGACCCGGACTAGCGGGCCCCGCGTTCTTC
D: TRBD2
V: TRBV6-1
size: -
J: TRBJ2-1

CDR3: CASSPRTGYNEQFF
DNA: TGTGCCAGCAGCCCCCGGACTGGTTACAATGAGCAGTTCTTC
D: -
V: TRBV9
size: few
J: TRBJ2-1

CDR3: CASSLGDEKLFF
DNA: TGTGCCAGCAGCTTGGGGGATGAAAAACTGTTTTTT
D: -
V: TRBV7-9
size: many
J: TRBJ1-4